The table lists the clone carrying this T cell receptor beta chain with a few counts. Its target is unknown. Researchers made TCR beta libraries by using iRepertoire HTBI primers and running Arm-PCR on CDR3 regions. Each CDR3 protein is one row after TCRdb ran MiXCR on the multiplex PCR reads. Of about 430,000 distinct CDR3 sequences in the sample, roughly 15% were seen once. The entry originates in a study of regulatory T cells in long-lasting Graves disease. Study overall: New Graves' disease cases had less than 3 months of antithyroid drugs.

Germline CDR1 reads DFQATT; CDR2 reads SNEGSKA (reference sequence). Trimming pared 3 bases from V and 6 bases from J, leaving 12 bases between. This CDR3 is built from 13 residues. Study results and limitations: Favored gene segments in persistent disease were TRBV28, TRBJ1-2 and TRBJ2-5.

As for time point: newly diagnosed GD, antithyroid drugs for less than 3 months. Researchers made the TCR library from RNA that was extracted from PBMCs. EDTA tubes received approximately 10 milliliters of drawn peripheral blood. The same data also contributed to another study, on T cells in Graves' hyperthyroidism and ophthalmopathy. That source reports: TCR CDR3 regions were first amplified by RT-PCR with HTBI primers.

The input for sequencing was peripheral blood mononuclear cells (PBMCs), taken at new diagnosis, from a patient treated with antithyroid drugs. The sequence came from a woman in her thirties or forties with Graves disease. The chain links TRBV20-1 to TRBJ1-5, with D maybe TRBD1 (5 bases). CDR3 nucleotides: TGCAGTGCTAGGGGGCAGGGCGCTCAGCCCCAGCATTTT. Residues: CSARGQGAQPQHF.